In its sample, the clone carrying this T cell receptor beta chain was seen a few times. The data were taken from a study of shared clonotypes between healthy human individuals. Study in general: CD8 memory received one plate per donor, CD8 naive two, CD4 memory three and CD4 naive three.

With 5 bases removed from V and 7 bases from J, the gap between germline ends came to 20 bases. The CDR3 contains 15 residues. Per germline, CDR1 SGHTA and CDR2 FQGNSA. Sequenced by immunoSEQ multiplex PCR; TCRdb stores in-frame clones only, minus some. The table lists some 1 million clones, around 75% of them singletons, with roughly 1.5% in the top ten. Material for sequencing was memory CD4+ T cells sorted from blood. As for subset: CD45RA-negative fraction. The chain is built from TRBV7-2 and TRBJ1-2; D possibly corresponds to TRBD1 (5 bases). This clonotype was obtained from a man younger than 35 in good health. The CDR3 loop reads CASSPRQILASGYTF. The CDR3 region has the DNA TGTGCCAGCAGCCCCAGACAGATCCTGGCGTCTGGCTACACCTTC.